In its sample, the clone carrying this TCR beta chain was seen many times. Its antigen remains unidentified. The sample is drawn from a study of T-cell memory formation after mild COVID-19. Study summary: TCR clusters mostly belonged to single donors. Study outcomes and limitations: There were some responding clones in pre-infection memory, which suggested that cross-reactive memory had joined. In second-wave clones peaking day 37, SARS-CoV-2 specificity remained unconfirmed.

The CDR3 is 15 amino acids. The ends were cut back, 2 bases at V and 6 bases at J, with 13 bases in the middle. 5'RACE primed from the constant segment yielded TCR alpha and TCR beta cDNA libraries bearing sample barcodes and UMIs. TCRdb used MiXCR to reprocess the 5' RACE reads, holding one entry per CDR3 protein. Here the sample spans 280,000 or so distinct CDR3 sequences, roughly 8.2% being singletons. The chain is built from TRBV12-3 or TRBV12-4 and TRBJ2-2; D is unclear. The sequence derives from a man aged 18 to 35 who had mild COVID-19 (a few samples of this study predate the infection). Cell type and time point are not known. Sequencing input: PBMCs or a T cell subset sorted from them (not recorded which). The CDR3, as DNA: TGTGCCAGCAGTTTACTGGGCAACGGTCCCGGGGAGCTGTTTTTT. This codes for CASSLLGNGPGELFF.